This entry describes one T cell receptor (beta chain). Template material for amplifying TCR beta CDR3 regions consisted of RNA transcripts. Using the HTBI primer set, a first-round RT-PCR was run on the TCR CDR3. TCRdb used MiXCR to reprocess the multiplex PCR reads, holding one entry per CDR3 protein. The table has some 490,000 distinct CDR3 sequences, around a fifth seen once; the top ten hold approximately 49%. The data derive from a study of T cells in Graves' hyperthyroidism and ophthalmopathy. The V gene lost 5 bases and the J gene lost 3 bases, with 17 bases spanning the gap. There are 15 residues in the CDR3. Germline V gene sequence: CDR1 MNHNS, CDR2 SASEGT.

What was sequenced was blood. J is TRBJ2-7 and V is TRBV6-1, with D tentatively TRBD2 (6 bases). This clonotype originated in a woman in her 70s with Graves' ophthalmopathy. The CDR3 is CASSYRPGEIYEQYF. DNA of the CDR3: TGTGCCAGCAGTTATCGTCCGGGAGAGATCTACGAGCAGTACTTC.